This T cell receptor beta chain was captured in a study of patients and donors after allogeneic stem cell transplantation. Using its own MiXCR run on the RT-PCR reads, TCRdb lists one record per CDR3 protein. The sample consists of about 960,000 distinct CDR3 sequences, roughly 18% of them appearing once. This clonotype occurred a few times. The CDR3 covers 18 residues. V was trimmed by 1 base and J by 2 bases, leaving 21 bases between them. The germline gives CDR1 SGHRS, CDR2 YFSETQ. The sequence came from a human donor who was either an allogeneic HSCT recipient or a stem cell or donor lymphocyte infusion donor (not recorded which). It is not recorded whose cells these are; they may come from a transplant donor. Material for sequencing was blood, either unsorted or a sorted T cell fraction (not recorded which). V usage is TRBV5-1 and J usage is TRBJ1-2; D is undetermined. For the CDR3, the DNA is TGCGCCAGCAGCTTGAGGCCCCGTGGGGAGCAAAACAACTATGGCTACACCTTC. Protein sequence: CASSLRPRGEQNNYGYTF.